The 32 T cell receptor beta chains below come from one sample, sequenced in a study of regulatory T cells in long-lasting Graves disease (dated by TCRdb to the early 2020s). Library prep was done by multiplex PCR. Sequenced using an Illumina HiSeq 4000. iRepertoire HTBI primers and Arm-PCR amplification of CDR3 regions were used to construct TCR beta libraries. The public reads were reprocessed in TCRdb via fastp at Q25 and MiXCR, keeping in-frame beta chains. A single entry per CDR3 protein holds the most common genes and DNA from its merged rows. This sample gives around 250,000 distinct CDR3 sequences in total; around 18% of them show up just once. The top ten clonotypes cover approximately 14% of the sample. The time point label, read with the paper, signifies: newly diagnosed GD, antithyroid drugs for less than 3 months. RNA was extracted from PBMCs in TRIzol for both TCR sequencing and RNA sequencing.

These data were likewise used in another study, on T cells in Graves' hyperthyroidism and ophthalmopathy.

The source material was peripheral blood mononuclear cells (PBMCs), sampled at new diagnosis, from a patient treated with antithyroid drugs. The origin of the receptors is a woman in her twenties or thirties with Graves disease. Donor details come from another sample of the same person, matched by shared clones.

This clonotype was observed many times. The V and J genes are TRBV6-5 and TRBJ2-5; 8 bases line up with TRBD2. The CDR3 length is 16 residues. V gave up 2 bases and J gave up 2 bases; unmatched junction bases: 7. Germline CDR1 reads MNHEY; CDR2 reads SVGAGI. CDR3 coding DNA: TGTGCCAGCAGTTACCTAGGTAGCGGGGAACAAGAGACCCAGTACTTC. Its translation: CASSYLGSGEQETQYF.

This clonotype has a count of ten or more. The rearrangement joins TRBV6-2 or TRBV6-3 to TRBJ2-5; TRBD1 matches 10 bases. CDR3 size: 17 residues. Germline CDR1 is MNHEY and CDR2 is SVGEGT. V was clipped by 2 bases and J by 5 bases; unmatched bases: 11. The chain's CDR3 is CASSYQQRTGGTETQYF. CDR3 coding DNA: TGTGCCAGCAGTTACCAACAGCGGACAGGGGGTACCGAGACCCAGTACTTC.

Ten or more counts support this clonotype. The chain recombines TRBV5-1 with TRBJ1-2; TRBD1 aligns across 8 bases. J was trimmed by 6 bases and V by 2 bases; bases with no gene match: 9. CDR1 SGHRS and CDR2 YFSETQ come from the germline V gene. The CDR3 covers 15 residues. The CDR3 protein is CASSFSAGGVDGYTF. The CDR3 DNA reads as TGCGCCAGCAGCTTCTCAGCAGGGGGCGTCGATGGCTACACCTTC.

This clonotype was seen ten or more times. The rearrangement joins TRBV28 to TRBJ2-1, with D tentatively TRBD2 (6 bases). CDR1 is MDHEN, CDR2 SYDVKM, per germline. The CDR3 loop spans 17 amino acids. Trimming removed 4 bases from V and 4 bases from J, with 20 bases in between. The CDR3 loop is CASSSEHHGGPYNEQFF. In DNA, the CDR3 is TGTGCCAGCAGTTCGGAACATCACGGGGGACCATACAATGAGCAGTTCTTC.

This clonotype has at least ten counts. This sequence joins TRBV7-9 and TRBJ2-5; D is unresolved. The CDR3 totals 15 residues. V dropped 1 base and J dropped 2 bases, with 11 bases sitting between them. CDR1 and CDR2 (germline): SEHNR, FQNEAQ (reference sequence). The DNA for the CDR3 is TGTGCCAGCAGCTTAGGAGGAGCAATACAAGAGACCCAGTACTTC. This encodes CASSLGGAIQETQYF.

This clonotype appeared many times. The gene calls are TRBV12-3 or TRBV12-4 and TRBJ1-5; 10 nucleotides agree with TRBD1. The CDR3 is 17 amino acids. Trimming at V came to 5 bases and at J to 0 bases, leaving 7 bases not matched to a gene. The CDR3 sequence is CASSLGQGGYSNQPQHF. CDR3 DNA: TGTGCCAGCAGTCTCGGACAGGGGGGATATAGCAATCAGCCCCAGCATTTT.

The genes are TRBV6-1 and TRBJ2-3, with D maybe TRBD2 (5 bases). With 2 bases removed from V and 2 bases from J, the gap between germline ends came to 20 bases. CDR1 and CDR2 from the germline V gene are MNHNS and SASEGT. CDR3 length: 18 amino acids. CDR3 amino acids: CASSERSLASPTTDTQYF. The CDR3 DNA follows: TGTGCCAGCAGTGAAAGGTCGCTAGCCTCACCAACCACAGATACGCAGTATTTT.

The V call is TRBV20-1, the J call TRBJ2-7, with D tentatively TRBD2 (6 bases). This CDR3 spans 14 amino acids. Trimming shortened V by 1 base and J by 0 bases, and 10 bases separated the two germline ends. Germline assignment: CDR1 DFQATT and CDR2 SNEGSKA (reference sequence). CDR3 residues: CSARARDRSYEQYF. CDR3 sequence (DNA): TGCAGTGCTAGAGCGCGGGACCGCTCCTACGAGCAGTACTTC.

Ten or more counts support this clonotype. The rearrangement uses TRBV6-1 and TRBJ1-5; 9 positions match TRBD1. The CDR3 is made up of 14 amino acids. V dropped 10 bases and J dropped 5; count of bases not matched to a gene: 9. Looked up from germline, CDR1 is MNHNS and CDR2 is SASEGT. CDR3: CATAGTGNHQPQHF. DNA of the CDR3: TGTGCCACCGCCGGGACAGGGAATCATCAGCCCCAGCATTTT.

This clonotype was seen at least ten times. This chain connects TRBV12-3 or TRBV12-4 to TRBJ1-1, with a possible D match to TRBD1 (5 bases). This CDR3 has 14 amino acids. The V gene lost 4 bases and the J gene lost 4 bases, with 13 bases spanning the gap. The CDR3 loop is CASSSRATGTEAFF. Here the CDR3 DNA reads TGTGCCAGCAGTTCTCGGGCTACAGGCACTGAAGCTTTCTTT.

In its sample, this clonotype was seen many times. The genes are TRBV3-1 and TRBJ2-1; D is unclear. The germline V gene encodes CDR1 LGHDT and CDR2 YNNKEL (reference sequence). The CDR3 length is 12 residues. The V gene lost 6 bases and the J gene lost 3 bases, with 6 bases spanning the gap. The chain's CDR3 is CASSQIYNEQFF. Here the CDR3 DNA reads TGTGCCAGCAGTCAGATCTACAATGAGCAGTTCTTC.

This clonotype appeared many times. V usage is TRBV10-3 and J usage is TRBJ1-1, with D unclear. The CDR3 loop spans 11 amino acids. The V end was cut by 9 bases, the J end by 4 bases, with 9 bases between. CDR1 and CDR2 from the germline V gene are ENHRY and SYGVKD. CDR3 amino acids: CAIARGTEAFF. The CDR3 region has the DNA TGTGCCATTGCTAGAGGCACTGAAGCTTTCTTT.

Many counts were recorded for this clonotype. The chain couples TRBV7-6 to TRBJ2-1; 7 bases are a match to TRBD2. Trimming cost V 4 bases and J 2 bases; bases outside gene matches: 2. CDR3 length equals 14 residues. CDR1 SGHVS and CDR2 FNYEAQ come from the germline V gene. DNA for the CDR3: TGTGCCAGCAGCTCGGCGGGAGCCTACAATGAGCAGTTCTTC. Its protein product is CASSSAGAYNEQFF.

This clonotype was observed many times. The V call is TRBV6-7, the J call TRBJ1-1; unclear D gene. TRBV6-7 is annotated as an ORF whose role is uncertain. CDR3 length: 15 amino acids. The V gene lost 0 bases and the J gene lost 1 base, with 9 bases spanning the gap. The CDR3 region has the DNA TGTGCCAGCAGTTACTCGTGTCAGAGGAACACTGAAGCTTTCTTT. Its protein is CASSYSCQRNTEAFF.

This clonotype was observed at least ten times. The chain recombines TRBV7-9 with TRBJ1-1; D unclear. CDR3 length equals 15 residues. V was shortened by 5 bases and J by 5 bases, with 18 bases between the two germline ends. Germline CDR1 is SEHNR and CDR2 is FQNEAQ (reference sequence). CDR3 nucleotides: TGTGCCAGCAGCCATATCGGGAGCCGGGGAACTGAAGCTTTCTTT. Protein: CASSHIGSRGTEAFF.

This clonotype was detected many times. CDR3 DNA: TGCGCCAGCAGCTTGACGACTAGCAGGGGAGATACGCAGTATTTT. Its protein is CASSLTTSRGDTQYF. The chain has TRBV5-1 and TRBJ2-3; perhaps TRBD2 as D (7 bases). Trimming took off 1 base at V and 5 bases at J, with 14 bases between the two ends. Germline assignment: CDR1 SGHRS and CDR2 YFSETQ. This CDR3 is built from 15 residues.

This clonotype was recorded at least ten times. The rearrangement joins TRBV12-3 or TRBV12-4 to TRBJ1-1; TRBD1 might be the D (5 bases). Trimming removed 5 bases from V and 0 bases from J, with 7 bases in between. The CDR3 contains 13 residues. The CDR3: CASSVQVNTEAFF. The CDR3, as DNA: TGTGCCAGCAGTGTACAGGTGAACACTGAAGCTTTCTTT.

Notes on this clonotype: A much larger clone sits a single nucleotide away, making a read error possible. J is TRBJ1-6 and V is TRBV6-1; D is uncertain. The CDR3 is made up of 16 amino acids. The germline V gene has CDR1 MNHNS and CDR2 SASEGT. V was pared by 7 bases and J by 5 bases, with 18 bases between. CDR3 amino acids: CASNPRERAHNSPLHF. DNA for the CDR3: TGTGCCAGCAACCCGAGGGAGAGGGCCCATAATTCACCCCTCCACTTT.

This clonotype was detected many times. The genes are TRBV6-1 and TRBJ1-6; TRBD1 matches 8 bases. Per the germline V gene, CDR1 is MNHNS and CDR2 is SASEGT. This CDR3 contains 14 residues. The J segment lost 7 bases and the V segment lost 10 bases, leaving 9 bases of the junction unmatched. The CDR3 sequence: CATRRDRRNSPLHF. Here the CDR3 DNA reads TGTGCCACCCGTCGGGACAGGCGAAATTCACCCCTCCACTTT.

At least ten counts were recorded for this clonotype. Here the CDR3 reads CASGLLPWGSDTQYF. CDR3 bases: TGTGCTAGTGGTTTGCTCCCCTGGGGGTCAGATACGCAGTATTTT. The rearrangement uses TRBV12-5 and TRBJ2-3; D tentatively reads TRBD1 or TRBD2 (5 bases each). The germline V gene has CDR1 LGHNT and CDR2 FRNRAP. There are 15 residues in the CDR3. Deletions cut 2 bases from V and 4 bases from J, with 13 bases between.

V and J are TRBV27 and TRBJ2-5, with D hard to call. The CDR3 is made up of 13 amino acids. Between the trimmed V and J ends, which lost 2 bases and 5 bases, there was a span of 9 bases. The germline V gene encodes CDR1 MNHEY and CDR2 SMNVEV (reference sequence). CDR3 sequence reads: CASSLTLGETQYF. The CDR3 nucleotides read TGTGCCAGCAGTTTAACCCTTGGGGAGACCCAGTACTTC.

This clonotype showed up many times. This chain joins TRBV20-1 and TRBJ1-1; 8 bases are shared with TRBD1. Germline V gene sequence: CDR1 DFQATT, CDR2 SNEGSKA (reference sequence). The CDR3 is 11 residues long. The CDR3 coding sequence is TGCAGGGTCGGACAGGGAACTGAAGCTTTCTTT. It codes for CRVGQGTEAFF.

This clonotype was observed at least ten times. J is TRBJ1-2 and V is TRBV4-2, with 10 bases lining up with TRBD1. Germline assignment: CDR1 LGHNA and CDR2 YNFKEQ. Trimming cost V 1 base and J 7 bases; bases outside gene matches: 9. The CDR3 runs 16 residues. In DNA, the CDR3 is TGTGCCAGCAGCCAAGGATCCGGGGACAGGGGTGGTGGCTACACCTTC. This gives the protein CASSQGSGDRGGGYTF.

This clonotype was counted many times. The gene calls are TRBV12-3 or TRBV12-4 and TRBJ2-3, with D maybe TRBD2 (5 bases). The CDR3 has 14 amino acids. The ends were cut back, 2 bases at V and 4 bases at J, with 10 bases in the middle. The CDR3 nucleotides are TGTGCCAGCAGTTTACGAGGGATCTCAGATACGCAGTATTTT. Translated, it gives CASSLRGISDTQYF.

This clonotype was counted ten times or more. The chain joins TRBV5-1 to TRBJ2-4, with D perhaps TRBD2 (6 bases). V was cut by 0 bases and J by 8 bases, with 12 bases left in between. The CDR3 has 14 amino acids. CDR1 and CDR2 (germline): SGHRS, YFSETQ. The CDR3 protein is CASSLELGEDIQYF. The CDR3 coding sequence is TGCGCCAGCAGCTTGGAGTTAGGGGAGGACATTCAGTACTTC.

This clonotype was found a few times. This could be a read error, since a much larger clone is one nucleotide away. The chain has TRBV6-1 and TRBJ1-2; possible D gene TRBD1, 5 bases. This CDR3 contains 15 residues. V was clipped by 2 bases and J by 7 bases, with 17 bases between them. Per germline, CDR1 MNHNS and CDR2 SASEGT. CDR3 nucleotides: TGTGCCAGCAGTGAATTGGAGGCAGGGTGGAGTGGCTACACCTTC. It translates to CASSELEAGWSGYTF.

This clonotype was detected many times. The chain uses TRBV12-3 or TRBV12-4 and TRBJ1-2, with TRBD1 identical over 7 bases. The junction had 14 bases not matched to a gene; V was cut back by 2 bases and J by 8 bases. The CDR3 is 16 residues long. The DNA for the CDR3 is TGTGCCAGCAGTTTAAGCTCGGTTCTACAGGGGAAAGGCTACACCTTC. Amino acid sequence: CASSLSSVLQGKGYTF.

This clonotype was counted ten times or more. This sequence joins TRBV7-9 and TRBJ1-1; D gene ambiguous. Between the trimmed V and J ends, which lost 1 base and 4 bases, there was a span of 4 bases. This CDR3 region has 12 residues. CDR1 and CDR2 (germline): SEHNR, FQNEAQ (reference sequence). The CDR3 spells CASSLGFTEAFF. The CDR3 DNA sequence: TGTGCCAGCAGCTTAGGTTTCACTGAAGCTTTCTTT. Together with reference TRBV7-9 and TRBJ1-1, the CDR3 gives the full variable domain: DTGVSQNPRHKITKRGQNVTFRCDPISEHNRLYWYRQTLGQGPEFLTYFQNEAQLEKSRLLSDRFSAERPKGSFSTLEIQRTEQGDSAMYLCASSLGFTEAFFGQGTRLTVV.

This clonotype was seen ten or more times. This rearrangement joins TRBV18 to TRBJ1-2; D call uncertain. The CDR3 is 14 residues long. Germline CDR1 and CDR2: KGHSH and LQKENI. Trimming shortened V by 3 bases and J by 4 bases, and 12 bases separated the two germline ends. The CDR3 bases are TGTGCCAGCTCACCCTCGGACGGAGGCTATGGCTACACCTTC. This codes for CASSPSDGGYGYTF.

This clonotype has only a few counts. V gene TRBV19 combines with J gene TRBJ1-1, with D perhaps matching TRBD1 (5 bases). The CDR3 consists of 12 residues. With 1 base removed from V and 9 bases from J, the gap between germline ends came to 9 bases. Germline V gene lookup returns CDR1 LNHDA and CDR2 SQIVND (reference sequence). The CDR3 nucleotides read TGTGCCAGTAGTATAGGGCAGGGCAAAGCTTTCTTT. This sequence encodes CASSIGQGKAFF. Using reference TRBV19 and TRBJ1-1 for the parts outside the CDR3, the full variable domain is DGGITQSPKYLFRKEGQNVTLSCEQNLNHDAMYWYRQDPGQGLRLIYYSQIVNDFQKGDIAEGYSVSREKKESFPLTVTSAQKNPTAFYLCASSIGQGKAFFGQGTRLTVV.

On this clonotype itself: Given a far larger clone just one base away, this is likely a sequencing read error. The V and J genes are TRBV5-4 and TRBJ2-1; 9 nucleotides match TRBD2. CDR3 length: 16 residues. Per germline, CDR1 SGHNT and CDR2 YYREEE (reference sequence). Trimming took 2 bases from V and 9 from J; bases not matched to a gene: 12. The CDR3 spells CASSFQPAGGYGEQFF. The CDR3 bases are TGTGCCAGCAGCTTTCAACCAGCGGGGGGTTATGGTGAGCAGTTCTTC.

The chain is built from TRBV6-2 or TRBV6-3 and TRBJ2-1; 13 nucleotides align to TRBD2. With 2 bases clipped from V and 9 bases from J, the junction kept 7 bases outside the gene matches. Germline assignment: CDR1 MNHEY and CDR2 SVGEGT. This CDR3 has 16 amino acids. CDR3: CASSYLLAGGLGEQFF. The CDR3 nucleotides are TGTGCCAGCAGTTACCTACTAGCGGGGGGGCTTGGTGAGCAGTTCTTC.